A selection of T cell receptor beta chains follows, all from one sample in a study of T-cell memory formation after mild COVID-19. TCRdb passed the 5' RACE reads through MiXCR, listing each CDR3 protein once. The sample lists about 400,000 distinct CDR3 sequences; around a quarter were seen once. Sequenced: PBMCs or a T cell subset sorted from them (not recorded which). The receptors shown here come from an adult woman who had mild COVID-19 (a few samples of this study predate the infection). Cell type and time point are not known. CDR3s include the opening cysteine and the closing phenylalanine or tryptophan. D genes are given only for firm matches. Clone size, where shown, is once, few, many, or a class for clones that have expanded.

clone_size,v_call,j_call,d_call,cdr3_nt,cdr3_aa
.,TRBV7-9,TRBJ2-7,TRBD1,TGTGCCAGCAGCCCGGACAGGGTGGTATACGAGCAGTACTTC,CASSPDRVVYEQYF
.,TRBV12-3/TRBV12-4,TRBJ1-1,.,TGTGCCAGCATCCTGGGGCCCTGGAACACTGAAGCTTTCTTT,CASILGPWNTEAFF
.,TRBV7-9,TRBJ2-3,.,TGTGCCAGCAGCCCCGCCAACACAGATACGCAGTATTTT,CASSPANTDTQYF
.,TRBV7-9,TRBJ1-5,.,TGTGCCAGCAGCTTATCTTCGATGGAGCCCCAGCATTTT,CASSLSSMEPQHF
few,TRBV5-1,TRBJ1-1,.,TGCGCCAGCAGCTCGGGCGGGGGAACGAACACTGAAGCTTTCTTT,CASSSGGGTNTEAFF
few,TRBV15,TRBJ2-5,TRBD2,TGTGCCACCAGCAGAGATGGGGTTAGCGGGAGAGGAGAGACCCAGTACTTC,CATSRDGVSGRGETQYF
.,TRBV7-6,TRBJ2-1,.,TGTGCCAGCAGCTTAGACGGGACACCCTACAATGAGCAGTTCTTC,CASSLDGTPYNEQFF
few,TRBV7-9,TRBJ2-5,.,TGTGCCAGCAGCTTATCGGGGGGCGCCCAAGAGACCCAGTACTTC,CASSLSGGAQETQYF
.,TRBV14,TRBJ2-7,.,TGTGCCAGCAGCCAAGATTCGGTTTCCTACTACGAGCAGTACTTC,CASSQDSVSYYEQYF
.,TRBV9,TRBJ1-6,TRBD1,TGTGCCAGCAGCCCCCGGACAGGCGATAATTCACCCCTCCACTTT,CASSPRTGDNSPLHF
.,TRBV6-5,TRBJ1-1,.,TGTGCCAGCAGTTACCTTACTGTTGAAGCTTTCTTT,CASSYLTVEAFF
few,TRBV15,TRBJ1-1,.,TGTGCCACCAGCAGAGAAGGAGGGGGAGGCACTGAAGCTTTCTTT,CATSREGGGGTEAFF
.,TRBV5-1,TRBJ2-4,.,TGCGCCAGCAGCTTGACCGGGACGCTAAAAAACATTCAGTACTTC,CASSLTGTLKNIQYF
.,TRBV6-5,TRBJ1-2,.,TGTGCCAGCAGTCCCAGGCCTAGAGGGACGAGGGGTGGCTACACCTTC,CASSPRPRGTRGGYTF
.,TRBV21-1,TRBJ2-2,.,TGTGCCAGCAGCAAATATGATAGTTCGGGACTAGAGGGGACCGGGGAGCTGTTTTTT,CASSKYDSSGLEGTGELFF
few,TRBV7-2,TRBJ2-7,.,TGTGCCAGCAGCTTAGTTACGGCGGATCCGCGGGGTACCTACGAGCAGTACTTC,CASSLVTADPRGTYEQYF
.,TRBV4-2,TRBJ2-7,TRBD2,TGTGCCAGCAGCCAAGATCCTAGCGGGGGCTACGAGCAGTACTTC,CASSQDPSGGYEQYF
few,TRBV7-8,TRBJ2-3,.,TGTGCCAGCAGCCCCCGGACTATTAGCACAGATACGCAGTATTTT,CASSPRTISTDTQYF
few,TRBV4-1,TRBJ2-1,TRBD2,TGCGCCAGCAGCCAAGATTTGACTAGCGGGACCTACAATGAGCAGTTCTTC,CASSQDLTSGTYNEQFF
few,TRBV23-1,TRBJ1-5,.,TGCGCCAGCAGGGGGGAGGAGAATCAGCCCCAGCATTTT,CASRGEENQPQHF
.,TRBV28,TRBJ2-1,.,TGTGCCAGCAGGCTCCGGAATGAGCAGTTCTTC,CASRLRNEQFF
many,TRBV7-9,TRBJ2-1,.,TGTGCCAGCAGCTTAGGCCACAGAAATGAGCAGTTCTTC,CASSLGHRNEQFF
.,TRBV7-9,TRBJ2-1,TRBD2,TGTGCCAGCAGCCACAGTAGCGGGTGGAATGAGCAGTTCTTC,CASSHSSGWNEQFF
few,TRBV11-2,TRBJ2-2,.,TGTGCCAGCAGCTTTGGGGCCCAGGGCGGGGAGCTGTTTTTT,CASSFGAQGGELFF
few,TRBV5-1,TRBJ2-2,TRBD1,TGCGCCAGAGACAGGGGGCCCGGGGACACCGGGGAGCTGTTTTTT,CARDRGPGDTGELFF
few,TRBV21-1,TRBJ2-7,.,TGTGCCAGCAGCAAGGGACAGACCTACGAGCAGTACTTC,CASSKGQTYEQYF
few,TRBV4-1,TRBJ2-1,TRBD2,TGCGCCAGCAGCCAAGATCCTGGTCCTCGCGGGGGGTACAATGAGCAGTTCTTC,CASSQDPGPRGGYNEQFF
.,TRBV6-2/TRBV6-3,TRBJ2-5,TRBD2,TGTGCCAGCAGAGAGACTAGCGAACTCCAAGAGACCCAGTACTTC,CASRETSELQETQYF
few,TRBV12-3/TRBV12-4,TRBJ2-5,.,TGTGCCAGCAGCCCCTACATTCAGGGGGGTGTTGAGACCCAGTACTTC,CASSPYIQGGVETQYF
few,TRBV7-2,TRBJ2-3,TRBD1,TGTGCCAGCAGCTCGACAGGGTTAGGAGATACGCAGTATTTT,CASSSTGLGDTQYF
.,TRBV15,TRBJ2-5,.,TGTGCCACCAGCACTCGGGAACAGGAGCAAGAGACCCAGTACTTC,CATSTREQEQETQYF
.,TRBV24-1,TRBJ2-3,TRBD2,TGTGCCACCAGTGACCAGATTAGCGGGGAGACAGATACGCAGTATTTT,CATSDQISGETDTQYF
.,TRBV7-9,TRBJ1-1,.,TGTGCCAGCAGCATCCAGGCCACTGAAGCTTTCTTT,CASSIQATEAFF
few,TRBV6-2/TRBV6-3,TRBJ2-2,TRBD1,TGTGCCAGCAGTGAGGGACAGATGACGAACACCGGGGAGCTGTTTTTT,CASSEGQMTNTGELFF
few,TRBV7-3,TRBJ2-1,.,TGTGCCAGCAGCTTAAATGGAGGACTTTTATACAATGAGCAGTTCTTC,CASSLNGGLLYNEQFF
few,TRBV29-1,TRBJ1-1,.,TGCAGCGTTGGGAAGGATCGAGGTGGGAACACTGAAGCTTTCTTT,CSVGKDRGGNTEAFF
.,TRBV10-3,TRBJ2-7,.,TGTGCCATCAGTGAGTACGTGAGTACAGGCCATAGCTCCTACGAGCAGTACTTC,CAISEYVSTGHSSYEQYF
.,TRBV7-8,TRBJ2-1,TRBD2,TGTGCCAGCAGACAAGGACGCCTAGCGGGAGCTAATGAGCAGTTCTTC,CASRQGRLAGANEQFF
.,TRBV13,TRBJ1-1,TRBD1,TGTGCCAGCAGCGAAACAGGGGGCATCACTGAAGCTTTCTTT,CASSETGGITEAFF
few,TRBV5-1,TRBJ2-3,TRBD2,TGCGCCAGCAGCCCCTATAGCGGGGGAGCAACAAATACGCAGTATTTT,CASSPYSGGATNTQYF
.,TRBV7-2,TRBJ2-3,TRBD2,TGTGCCAGCAGCTCCCGGACTAGCGGGGGGACAGATACGCAGTATTTT,CASSSRTSGGTDTQYF